These T cell receptor beta chains were read from a single sample in a study of cytomegalovirus exposure and HLA in healthy donors. This table comes from immunoSEQ multiplex PCR, and its TCRdb copy is limited to in-frame clones, with some not included. The sample records roughly 80,000 clones, about 92% being singletons. The sequencing sample was made of PBMCs. All receptors derive from a man between 18 and 29 years old in good health and CMV-seronegative. CDR3s include the opening cysteine and the closing phenylalanine or tryptophan. The D gene is left open where the match is weak. Clone size is stated in some rows and not others, as once, few, many or a class when expanded.

V	J	D	size	CDR3	DNA
TRBV30	TRBJ1-2	NA	NA	CAWTSFYGYTF	TGTGCCTGGACAAGCTTCTATGGCTACACCTTC
TRBV19	TRBJ2-3	NA	NA	CASSMGATDTQYF	TGTGCCAGTAGTATGGGAGCAACAGATACGCAGTATTTT
TRBV5-4	TRBJ1-2	NA	NA	CASSLWGGSGYTF	TGTGCCAGCAGCTTGTGGGGGGGTAGCGGCTACACCTTC
TRBV27	TRBJ2-7	TRBD1	NA	CASSPGTGENREQYF	TGTGCCAGCAGTCCAGGGACAGGGGAAAATCGCGAGCAGTACTTC
TRBV6-1	TRBJ2-7	TRBD1	NA	CASSLVRDRENEQYF	TGTGCCAGCAGTTTAGTCCGGGACAGGGAAAACGAGCAGTACTTC
TRBV11-2	TRBJ2-7	NA	NA	CASSLSTGPYEQYF	TGTGCCAGCAGCTTATCGACAGGTCCATACGAGCAGTACTTC
TRBV11-1	TRBJ1-1	TRBD1	NA	CASSWTGLGTEAFF	TGTGCCAGCAGTTGGACAGGGCTGGGCACTGAAGCTTTCTTT
TRBV2	TRBJ1-4	TRBD1	NA	CASSDGQGDEKLFF	TGTGCCAGCAGTGACGGACAGGGCGATGAAAAACTGTTTTTT
TRBV11-3	TRBJ2-7	NA	NA	CASSLDYREYEQYF	TGTGCCAGCAGCTTAGATTACAGGGAATACGAGCAGTACTTC
TRBV10-3	TRBJ2-5	TRBD1	NA	CAISEPTGGETQYF	TGTGCCATCAGTGAGCCGACAGGGGGAGAGACCCAGTACTTC
TRBV10-3	TRBJ2-1	TRBD1	NA	CAISGTGEGEQFF	TGTGCCATCAGCGGGACAGGGGAGGGTGAGCAGTTCTTC
TRBV5-1	TRBJ1-1	TRBD1	NA	CASSPEDRGGTEAFF	TGCGCCAGCAGCCCTGAGGACAGGGGGGGCACTGAAGCTTTCTTT
TRBV7-5	TRBJ2-7	NA	NA	CARSSTAGQTNYEQYF	TGTGCCAGAAGCTCCACGGCGGGACAGACCAACTACGAGCAGTACTTC
TRBV7-2	TRBJ2-2	TRBD2	NA	CASSLAAGVPGELFF	TGTGCCAGCAGCTTAGCAGCGGGAGTTCCCGGGGAGCTGTTTTTT
TRBV5-1	TRBJ2-5	NA	NA	CASSIQRETQYF	TGCGCCAGCAGCATCCAGCGGGAGACCCAGTACTTC
TRBV6-1	TRBJ1-4	NA	NA	CASSGSIATNEKLFF	TGTGCCAGCAGTGGAAGCATAGCAACTAATGAAAAACTGTTTTTT
TRBV10-1	TRBJ1-1	NA	NA	CARNPRQALGTEAFF	TGCGCCAGAAACCCACGACAGGCTTTGGGCACTGAAGCTTTCTTT
TRBV7-9	TRBJ2-1	TRBD2	NA	CASSSLNEGGSGNEQFF	TGTGCCAGCAGCTCCCTGAATGAGGGAGGGTCGGGTAATGAGCAGTTCTTC
TRBV10-3	TRBJ1-2	NA	few	CAISEAALSNGYTF	TGTGCCATCAGTGAGGCTGCCCTAAGCAATGGCTACACCTTC
TRBV6-5	TRBJ1-1	NA	once	CASSYSILQGNTEAFF	TGTGCCAGCAGTTACTCGATTTTGCAGGGCAACACTGAAGCTTTCTTT
TRBV7-2	TRBJ2-5	TRBD1	NA	CASSLDRGQETQYF	TGTGCCAGCAGCCTAGACAGGGGCCAAGAGACCCAGTACTTC
TRBV6-5	TRBJ1-1	NA	NA	CASSYSRRAMNTEAFF	TGTGCCAGCAGTTACTCGCGCAGGGCGATGAACACTGAAGCTTTCTTT
TRBV6-1	TRBJ2-3	NA	NA	CASVPGLPPDTQYF	TGTGCCAGCGTCCCGGGACTCCCGCCGGATACGCAGTATTTT
TRBV6-4	TRBJ1-5	NA	NA	CASSVQFDQPQHF	TGTGCCAGCAGTGTACAGTTTGATCAGCCCCAGCATTTT
TRBV23-1	TRBJ2-7	NA	NA	CASSHRDKGHEQYF	TGCGCCAGCAGTCACCGTGACAAAGGCCACGAGCAGTACTTC
TRBV4-2	TRBJ2-1	NA	NA	CASSPGQLYNEQFF	TGTGCCAGCAGCCCCGGACAACTCTACAATGAGCAGTTCTTC
TRBV10-3	TRBJ1-1	TRBD1	NA	CAISQRQGGNTEAFF	TGTGCCATCAGTCAACGACAGGGGGGAAACACTGAAGCTTTCTTT
TRBV7-2	TRBJ2-7	TRBD1	NA	CASSFRQGTSYEQYF	TGTGCCAGCAGTTTCCGACAGGGAACGAGCTACGAGCAGTACTTC
TRBV7-2	TRBJ2-2	TRBD1	NA	CASRTGGGNTGELFF	TGTGCCAGCAGGACAGGGGGCGGGAACACCGGGGAGCTGTTTTTT
TRBV5-1	TRBJ2-7	NA	NA	CASSLFTASSYEQYF	TGCGCCAGCAGCTTGTTTACAGCAAGCTCCTACGAGCAGTACTTC